This T cell receptor beta chain was sequenced for a study of blood T cell repertoires in COVID-19. Study-level background: COVID-19 samples, acute and convalescent, were from the United States, Italy and Spain. The analysed material was cDNA or gDNA that came from T cells, B-cell-depleted T cells, or PBMCs.

Original methodology: By means of reference gene primer amplification, nucleated cell counts were estimated. Sequencing used immunoSEQ multiplex PCR; TCRdb keeps in-frame clones, though not all of them. V and J calls and clone size are copied from that table; D and trimming were computed from the DNA. The table lists roughly 120,000 clones, around 85% of them singletons. The germline CDR1 and CDR2 sequences are SGDLS and YYNGEE. This CDR3 is 15 amino acids long. J gave up 6 bases and V 3 bases, and 9 bases lay outside the gene matches. This clone was seen a few times. This receptor was identified in a human donor in a cohort sampled during active COVID-19. The sample consisted of peripheral blood. The chain recombines TRBV9 with TRBJ2-3, with TRBD2 matching over 8 bases. The CDR3 sequence is CASSETGTRGDTQYF. The CDR3 DNA sequence: TGTGCCAGCAGCGAAACCGGGACTAGGGGGGATACGCAGTATTTT.